This T cell receptor beta chain was recorded in a study of blood T cell repertoires in COVID-19. On the study more broadly: The study drew acute and convalescent COVID-19 samples from the United States, Italy and Spain. T cells, B-cell-depleted T cells, or PBMCs provided the cDNA or gDNA that served as material.

V dropped 6 bases and J dropped 6; count of bases not matched to a gene: 9. This CDR3 is built from 14 residues. Germline V gene sequence: CDR1 MNHEY, CDR2 SVGAGI. Libraries were prepared by immunoSEQ multiplex PCR; TCRdb keeps only in-frame clonotypes and omits some of them. The sample carries some 150,000 clones, roughly 89% recorded once. This rearrangement joins TRBV6-5 to TRBJ2-7; TRBD1 aligns across 9 bases. This sequence originates from a woman aged 55-75 years who had recovered from COVID-19. Sequencing was performed on peripheral blood. In DNA, the CDR3 is TGTGCCAGCAGGAGCGGTGGACAGGGGATCGAGCAGTACTTC. Translating gives CASRSGGQGIEQYF.